The clone carrying this TCR beta chain was seen a few times. Its antigen is not known. CDR3 size: 17 residues. Trimming took off 4 bases at V and 3 bases at J, with 20 bases between the two ends. Germline lookup yields CDR1 SGHNT and CDR2 YYREEE (reference sequence). Using around 10 ml of fresh peripheral blood, PBMCs were prepared. The entry originates in a study of T cells in Graves' hyperthyroidism and ophthalmopathy. Study-wide background: Peripheral blood was drawn at first diagnosis, prior to all treatment.

From RNA transcripts, TCR beta CDR3 regions were amplified. During a first-round RT-PCR of the TCR CDR3, the HTBI primer set was used. Each CDR3 protein is one row after TCRdb ran MiXCR on the multiplex PCR reads. This sample yields nearly 250,000 distinct CDR3 sequences, of which less than 20% are seen a single time; around 28% belongs to the top ten. Study-wide findings and caveats: In validation, the model predicted ophthalmopathy. These predictions came a median roughly six months before onset.

The material sequenced was blood. The chain carries TRBV5-4 and TRBJ1-5; TRBD1 is a possible D gene (5 bases). The TCR originated in a woman between 18 and 29 years old with Graves' ophthalmopathy. The CDR3 region has the DNA TGTGCCAGCAGCACACGGCCGGGACGGATGATCAATCAGCCCCAGCATTTT. Translating it yields CASSTRPGRMINQPQHF.